Described below is a single T cell receptor (beta chain) sequence and its context. In germline, CDR1 is SGHAT, CDR2 FQNNGV. Between the trimmed V and J ends, which lost 3 bases and 9 bases, there was a span of 9 bases. The CDR3 runs to 12 residues. The entry originates in a study of cytomegalovirus exposure and HLA in healthy donors. The PCR contained 60 Vbeta and 13 Jbeta primers. Sequenced by immunoSEQ multiplex PCR; TCRdb stores in-frame clones only, minus some. Here the sample spans roughly 34,000 clones, 55% to 80% being singletons. V gene TRBV11-2 combines with J gene TRBJ2-1; D gene ambiguous. The receptor comes from a man aged 40-55 years in good health and CMV-seropositive. The sequencing sample was made of PBMCs. As DNA, the CDR3 is TGTGCCAGCAGCTTTGGTTCGGGTGAGCAGTTCTTC. Encoded protein: CASSFGSGEQFF.